These T cell receptor beta chains were read from a single sample in a study of OX40 agonist ivuxolimab in advanced cancers. Sequencing was performed with immunoSEQ multiplex PCR; in TCRdb, only in-frame clones are kept and a portion is missing. Among around 95,000 clones listed, around 90% were seen once. The source was CD4+ or CD8+ T cells sorted from blood, collected in a trial of the OX40 agonist ivuxolimab. These receptors all come from an adult with an advanced solid tumor such as melanoma, head and neck, liver or kidney cancer. Both conserved end residues are part of each CDR3. A D gene is named only where the DNA matches it firmly. Some rows mark clone size as missing; the rest say once, few, many or name a class of expanded clone.

clone size: -; J gene: TRBJ1-2; D gene: -; V gene: TRBV12-5; CDR3 DNA: TGTGCTAGTGGTTTGGACGGGAGTCTCTCACGATCAAATAACTATGGCTACACCTTC; CDR3 protein: CASGLDGSLSRSNNYGYTF
clone size: -; J gene: TRBJ2-4; D gene: TRBD1; V gene: TRBV7-8; CDR3 DNA: TGTGCCAGCAGCCTCCGGGACAGGGGGAGAGGCAAAAACATTCAGTACTTC; CDR3 protein: CASSLRDRGRGKNIQYF
clone size: -; J gene: TRBJ1-2; D gene: -; V gene: TRBV5-1; CDR3 DNA: TGCGCCAGCAGCTTGGTTCAGGAAAGCTATGGCTACACCTTC; CDR3 protein: CASSLVQESYGYTF
clone size: -; J gene: TRBJ2-1; D gene: TRBD1; V gene: TRBV4-1; CDR3 DNA: TGCGCCAGCAGCCCATTCTCCCCGGGACAGGGGTTCAATGAGCAGTTCTTC; CDR3 protein: CASSPFSPGQGFNEQFF
clone size: -; J gene: TRBJ1-4; D gene: TRBD1; V gene: TRBV27; CDR3 DNA: TGTGCCAGTAGGACCCAGGGGGCAGTTGAAAAACTGTTTTTT; CDR3 protein: CASRTQGAVEKLFF
clone size: -; J gene: TRBJ1-4; D gene: -; V gene: TRBV19; CDR3 DNA: TGTGCCAGTAGTAAGGCCCCTCTACAGGGTCGCAATGAAAAACTGTTTTTT; CDR3 protein: CASSKAPLQGRNEKLFF
clone size: -; J gene: TRBJ2-1; D gene: -; V gene: TRBV29-1; CDR3 DNA: TGCAGCGTGAAAACAGTAAATGAGCAGTTCTTC; CDR3 protein: CSVKTVNEQFF
clone size: -; J gene: TRBJ1-1; D gene: -; V gene: TRBV18; CDR3 DNA: TGTGCCAGCTCACCGAACCCTCAGGGGAACACTGAAGCTTTCTTT; CDR3 protein: CASSPNPQGNTEAFF
clone size: -; J gene: TRBJ1-3; D gene: -; V gene: TRBV2; CDR3 DNA: TGTGCCAGCAGTGAATACCCCCCCGACAGGACACTCTCTGGAAACACCATATATTTT; CDR3 protein: CASSEYPPDRTLSGNTIYF
clone size: few; J gene: TRBJ1-1; D gene: -; V gene: TRBV6-1; CDR3 DNA: TGTGCCAGCAGTGAATCGAGGGCGGCGGGCACTGAAGCTTTCTTT; CDR3 protein: CASSESRAAGTEAFF
clone size: -; J gene: TRBJ1-6; D gene: TRBD1; V gene: TRBV19; CDR3 DNA: TGTGCCAGTAGGTCGGGGACAGAAAGAACACCCCTCCACTTT; CDR3 protein: CASRSGTERTPLHF
clone size: -; J gene: TRBJ1-1; D gene: TRBD1; V gene: TRBV11-2; CDR3 DNA: TGTGCCAGCAGCTTAGATCACAGGGGGGCCACTGAAGCTTTCTTT; CDR3 protein: CASSLDHRGATEAFF
clone size: -; J gene: TRBJ2-7; D gene: -; V gene: TRBV29-1; CDR3 DNA: TGCAGCGTTGCGGGGAGAGGGGGAGGCGAGCAGTACTTC; CDR3 protein: CSVAGRGGGEQYF
clone size: -; J gene: TRBJ2-1; D gene: -; V gene: TRBV29-1; CDR3 DNA: TGCAGCGTTGGCAGTGGGAGCTCCTACAATGAGCAGTTCTTC; CDR3 protein: CSVGSGSSYNEQFF
clone size: -; J gene: TRBJ2-7; D gene: -; V gene: TRBV7-8; CDR3 DNA: TGTGCCAGCAGCTTAGACAGCGGAGCGTCCTACGAGCAGTACTTC; CDR3 protein: CASSLDSGASYEQYF
clone size: -; J gene: TRBJ2-5; D gene: -; V gene: TRBV7-9; CDR3 DNA: TGTGCCAGCAGCTTATACCAGTCCCAAGAGACCCAGTACTTC; CDR3 protein: CASSLYQSQETQYF
clone size: -; J gene: TRBJ1-1; D gene: -; V gene: TRBV6-5; CDR3 DNA: TGTGCCAGCAGCCTGACAGGGAACACTGAAGCTTTCTTT; CDR3 protein: CASSLTGNTEAFF
clone size: once; J gene: TRBJ1-1; D gene: -; V gene: TRBV2; CDR3 DNA: TGTGCCAACTGGAAGGACATGAACACTGAAGCTTTCTTT; CDR3 protein: CANWKDMNTEAFF
clone size: -; J gene: TRBJ2-1; D gene: -; V gene: TRBV11-2; CDR3 DNA: TGTGCCAGCAGCTTAAAGGTTGGAGGGGAGCAGTTCTTC; CDR3 protein: CASSLKVGGEQFF
clone size: -; J gene: TRBJ1-1; D gene: TRBD1; V gene: TRBV5-1; CDR3 DNA: TGCGCCAGCAGCAGTCCCCGGGACAGGGACGCTGAAGCTTTCTTT; CDR3 protein: CASSSPRDRDAEAFF
clone size: -; J gene: TRBJ2-2; D gene: -; V gene: TRBV5-1; CDR3 DNA: TGCGCCAGCAGATCGATTCCCGGATCTGTCGCCGGGGAGCTGTTTTTT; CDR3 protein: CASRSIPGSVAGELFF
clone size: -; J gene: TRBJ2-7; D gene: TRBD1; V gene: TRBV10-2; CDR3 DNA: TGCGCCAGCAGGGGACAGTACTACGAGCAGTACTTC; CDR3 protein: CASRGQYYEQYF
clone size: -; J gene: TRBJ1-5; D gene: -; V gene: TRBV21-1; CDR3 DNA: TGTGCCAGCAACAGGGGGCAAGGGGATCAGCCCCAGCATTTT; CDR3 protein: CASNRGQGDQPQHF
clone size: -; J gene: TRBJ2-1; D gene: -; V gene: TRBV9; CDR3 DNA: TGTGCCAGCAGCAATAGCGGCTACAATGAGCAGTTCTTC; CDR3 protein: CASSNSGYNEQFF
clone size: -; J gene: TRBJ2-7; D gene: -; V gene: TRBV11-1; CDR3 DNA: TGTGCCAGCAGCTTAGGTCGCGAGCAGTACTTC; CDR3 protein: CASSLGREQYF
clone size: -; J gene: TRBJ1-4; D gene: -; V gene: TRBV27; CDR3 DNA: TGTGCCAGCAGGCCCACCGGGACAGAAAAACTGTTTTTT; CDR3 protein: CASRPTGTEKLFF
clone size: -; J gene: TRBJ1-2; D gene: TRBD1; V gene: TRBV5-1; CDR3 DNA: TGCGCCAGCAGCTTGGCCACGGACAGGGGTGGCTACACCTTC; CDR3 protein: CASSLATDRGGYTF
clone size: -; J gene: TRBJ2-3; D gene: TRBD2; V gene: TRBV29-1; CDR3 DNA: TGCAGCGCTATAACTAGCGGGAGCCCCACAGATACGCAGTATTTT; CDR3 protein: CSAITSGSPTDTQYF
clone size: -; J gene: TRBJ2-2; D gene: TRBD2; V gene: TRBV19; CDR3 DNA: TGTGCCAGTAGGGGTAGCGGGAGGGCCGGCGGGGAGCTGTTTTTT; CDR3 protein: CASRGSGRAGGELFF
clone size: -; J gene: TRBJ1-5; D gene: TRBD1; V gene: TRBV30; CDR3 DNA: TGTGCCGGGGGACAGGGAGGCAATCAGCCCCAGCATTTT; CDR3 protein: CAGGQGGNQPQHF
clone size: -; J gene: TRBJ2-1; D gene: TRBD2; V gene: TRBV19; CDR3 DNA: TGTGCCAGTAGTATATTACTAGCGGGAGGTAATGAGCAGTTCTTC; CDR3 protein: CASSILLAGGNEQFF
clone size: -; J gene: TRBJ1-1; D gene: TRBD1; V gene: TRBV19; CDR3 DNA: TGTGCCAGTAGTATTTGGGGACAGAATCTAGAAGCTTTCTTT; CDR3 protein: CASSIWGQNLEAFF
clone size: -; J gene: TRBJ2-2; D gene: -; V gene: TRBV7-3; CDR3 DNA: TGTGCCAGCAGCCCACCGGACCCCGTCGGGGAGCTGTTTTTT; CDR3 protein: CASSPPDPVGELFF
clone size: -; J gene: TRBJ1-1; D gene: -; V gene: TRBV9; CDR3 DNA: TGTGCCAGCAGCGTAGGTGTCTGGGGGTCTGAAGCTTTCTTT; CDR3 protein: CASSVGVWGSEAFF
clone size: -; J gene: TRBJ2-7; D gene: -; V gene: TRBV6-5; CDR3 DNA: TGTGCCAGCAGTTACTCGATGGTTCTCACATCCGAGCAGTACTTC; CDR3 protein: CASSYSMVLTSEQYF
clone size: -; J gene: TRBJ1-1; D gene: -; V gene: TRBV2; CDR3 DNA: TGTGCCAGCAGTGAGGCAGGGAAGTACACTGAAGCTTTCTTT; CDR3 protein: CASSEAGKYTEAFF
clone size: -; J gene: TRBJ2-7; D gene: -; V gene: TRBV11-2; CDR3 DNA: TGTGCCAGCAGCACTATAATGGGGGGTCACTACGAGCAGTACTTC; CDR3 protein: CASSTIMGGHYEQYF
clone size: -; J gene: TRBJ1-5; D gene: -; V gene: TRBV18; CDR3 DNA: TGTGCCAGCTCACCCCTGGGGGATTCGAGGCAGCCCCAGCATTTT; CDR3 protein: CASSPLGDSRQPQHF
clone size: -; J gene: TRBJ2-2; D gene: -; V gene: TRBV6-5; CDR3 DNA: TGTGCCAGCAGTTACAGGCGACTGAACACCGGGGAGCTGTTTTTT; CDR3 protein: CASSYRRLNTGELFF
clone size: -; J gene: TRBJ1-2; D gene: -; V gene: TRBV6-5; CDR3 DNA: TGTGCCAGCAGCCGGCGGGGGGGTGTTGGCTACACCTTC; CDR3 protein: CASSRRGGVGYTF
clone size: once; J gene: TRBJ1-6; D gene: -; V gene: TRBV6-5; CDR3 DNA: TGTGCCAGCAGTGTTATCGATTCACCCCTCCACTTT; CDR3 protein: CASSVIDSPLHF
clone size: -; J gene: TRBJ2-2; D gene: -; V gene: TRBV5-1; CDR3 DNA: TGCGCCAGCAGCTTGTTGGGGAACACCGGGGAGCTGTTTTTT; CDR3 protein: CASSLLGNTGELFF
clone size: -; J gene: TRBJ2-1; D gene: TRBD1; V gene: TRBV6-1; CDR3 DNA: TGTGCCAGCAGTGAAAGGAGCCGGGACAGATACTACAATGAGCAGTTCTTC; CDR3 protein: CASSERSRDRYYNEQFF
clone size: -; J gene: TRBJ2-7; D gene: -; V gene: TRBV7-7; CDR3 DNA: TGTGCCAGCACCGGGACGTCGGACTACGAGCAGTACTTC; CDR3 protein: CASTGTSDYEQYF
clone size: -; J gene: TRBJ1-2; D gene: -; V gene: TRBV2; CDR3 DNA: TGTGCCAGCAGCATGGACGTCGCAGCCTCTAACTATGGCTACACCTTC; CDR3 protein: CASSMDVAASNYGYTF
clone size: -; J gene: TRBJ1-2; D gene: TRBD1; V gene: TRBV7-8; CDR3 DNA: TGTGCCAGCAGCTTTCTACAGGGGGGGCGAGGCTACACCTTC; CDR3 protein: CASSFLQGGRGYTF
clone size: -; J gene: TRBJ1-2; D gene: -; V gene: TRBV27; CDR3 DNA: TGTGCCAGCAGAAACGTACAGGGCCCCTATGGCTACACCTTC; CDR3 protein: CASRNVQGPYGYTF
clone size: -; J gene: TRBJ1-5; D gene: -; V gene: TRBV5-1; CDR3 DNA: TGCGCCAGCAGCTTGGATTCAGGGGCTAATCAGCCCCAGCATTTT; CDR3 protein: CASSLDSGANQPQHF